This T cell receptor beta chain was documented in a study of CD8+CD57+ T cells in acquired aplastic anemia. About the research overall: Across the sorted CD4+ and CD8+ cells, DNA amounts averaged about 3 ug. Findings and caveats of the study: In common between the patients and the controls were twenty-nine CD8+ CDR3 sequences.

V was cut by 4 bases and J by 0 bases, with 14 bases left in between. The CDR3 sequence is 16 residues long. Germline-derived CDR1 and CDR2 are SGDLS and YYNGEE. Individuals selected for sequencing had exhibited CD8+CD57+ cell expansion on flow cytometry. All patients had severe acquired aplastic anemia. The blood sampling took place in patients who had so far received no therapy. Template material for TCR beta VDJ and CDR3 profiling consisted of genomic DNA. TCRdb fed the reads into MiXCR, producing one record per CDR3 protein. The table has about 98,000 distinct CDR3 sequences, around 70% seen once. This clonotype was seen many times. Its target is unknown.

The chain recombines TRBV9 with TRBJ2-1; D ambiguous. Specimen: sorted CD4+, CD8+, or CD8+CD57+ T cells (not recorded which) from PBMCs. The TCR sequence derives from a human donor with aplastic anemia. This chain's CDR3 is CASSTRSTSSYNEQFF. For the CDR3, the DNA is TGTGCCAGCAGCACCAGAAGCACGAGCTCCTACAATGAGCAGTTCTTC.